The present TCR beta chain was sequenced within a study of blood T cells in healthy people across ages. The use of a sample-barcoded 5' primer and a J-beta primer mix characterized a second PCR of roughly 6 to 11 cycles. MiXCR, run by TCRdb on the 5' RACE reads, gives a single entry per CDR3 protein. Among roughly 2 million distinct CDR3 sequences listed, roughly 49% were seen once. Notes on the study in general: Leaving the PBMCs unsorted stopped any conclusive comparison of naive versus antigen-experienced cells. The diversity estimates, figures obtained from one million T cells, were considered underestimates.

The CDR3 is made up of 20 amino acids. V dropped 4 bases and J dropped 0; count of bases not matched to a gene: 18. Germline V gene data show CDR1 as MNHEY and CDR2 as SMNVEV (reference sequence). Turning to this clonotype: Its specificity is not known.

This chain links TRBV27 with TRBJ2-5, with TRBD1 matching 9 bases. Material: blood. The clonotype originates from a woman aged 40-49 years in good health. The CDR3 nucleotides read TGTGCCAGCAGTTCCGGGTCCGGGACAGGGTTCCATCCCCACCAAGAGACCCAGTACTTC. Translated: CASSSGSGTGFHPHQETQYF.